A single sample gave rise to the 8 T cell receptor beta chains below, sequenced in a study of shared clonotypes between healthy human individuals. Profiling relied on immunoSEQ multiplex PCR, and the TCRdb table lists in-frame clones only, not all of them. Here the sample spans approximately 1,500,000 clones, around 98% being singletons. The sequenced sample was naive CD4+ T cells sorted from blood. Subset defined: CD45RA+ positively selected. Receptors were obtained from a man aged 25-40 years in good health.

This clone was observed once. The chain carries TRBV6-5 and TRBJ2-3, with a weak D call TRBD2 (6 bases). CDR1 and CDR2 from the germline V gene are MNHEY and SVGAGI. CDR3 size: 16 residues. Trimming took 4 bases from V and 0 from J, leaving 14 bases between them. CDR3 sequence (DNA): TGTGCCAGCAGTTTAATTAGCGGAGCTAGCACAGATACGCAGTATTTT. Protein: CASSLISGASTDTQYF.

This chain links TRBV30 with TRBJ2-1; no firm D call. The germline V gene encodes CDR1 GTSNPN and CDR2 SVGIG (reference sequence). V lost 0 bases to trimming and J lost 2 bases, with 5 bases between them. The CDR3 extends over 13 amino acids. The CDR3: CAWSVHTYNEQFF. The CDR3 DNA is TGTGCCTGGAGTGTCCACACCTACAATGAGCAGTTCTTC.

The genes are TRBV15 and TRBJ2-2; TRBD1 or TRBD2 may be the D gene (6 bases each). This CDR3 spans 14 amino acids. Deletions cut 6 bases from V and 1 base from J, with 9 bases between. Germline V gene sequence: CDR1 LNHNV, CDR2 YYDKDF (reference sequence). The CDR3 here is CATRQGGNTGELFF. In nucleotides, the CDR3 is TGTGCCACCAGACAGGGAGGGAACACCGGGGAGCTGTTTTTT.

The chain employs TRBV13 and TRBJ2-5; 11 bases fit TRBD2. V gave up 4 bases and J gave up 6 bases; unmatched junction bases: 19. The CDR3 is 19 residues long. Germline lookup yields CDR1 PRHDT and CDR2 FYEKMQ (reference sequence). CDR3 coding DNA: TGTGCCAGCAGCTCCACCATCGTAGGGGAACTAGCGGGAGAAAAGACCCAGTACTTC. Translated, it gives CASSSTIVGELAGEKTQYF. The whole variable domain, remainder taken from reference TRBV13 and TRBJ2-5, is AAGVIQSPRHLIKEKRETATLKCYPIPRHDTVYWYQQGPGQDPQFLISFYEKMQSDKGSIPDRFSAQQFSDYHSELNMSSLELGDSALYFCASSSTIVGELAGEKTQYFGPGTRLLVL.

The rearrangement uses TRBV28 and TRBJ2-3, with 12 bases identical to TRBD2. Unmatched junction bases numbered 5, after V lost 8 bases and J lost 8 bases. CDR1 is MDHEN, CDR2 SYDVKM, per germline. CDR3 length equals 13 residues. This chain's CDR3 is CASLTSGSVTQYF. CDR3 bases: TGTGCCAGCCTGACTAGCGGGAGTGTTACGCAGTATTTT.

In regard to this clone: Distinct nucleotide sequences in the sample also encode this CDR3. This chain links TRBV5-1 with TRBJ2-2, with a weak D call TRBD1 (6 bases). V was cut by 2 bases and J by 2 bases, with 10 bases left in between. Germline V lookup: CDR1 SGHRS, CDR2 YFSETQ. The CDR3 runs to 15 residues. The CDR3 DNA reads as TGCGCCAGCAGCTTTCCGACAGGCAACACCGGGGAGCTGTTTTTT. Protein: CASSFPTGNTGELFF. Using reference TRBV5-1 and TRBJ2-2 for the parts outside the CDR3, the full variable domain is KAGVTQTPRYLIKTRGQQVTLSCSPISGHRSVSWYQQTPGQGLQFLFEYFSETQRNKGNFPGRFSGRQFSNSRSEMNVSTLELGDSALYLCASSFPTGNTGELFFGEGSRLTVL.

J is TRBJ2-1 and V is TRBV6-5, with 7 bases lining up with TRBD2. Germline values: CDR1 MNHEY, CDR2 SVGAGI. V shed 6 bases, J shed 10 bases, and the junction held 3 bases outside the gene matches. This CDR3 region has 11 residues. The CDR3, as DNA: TGTGCCAGCAGAGGACTAGGCGAGCAGTTCTTC. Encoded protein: CASRGLGEQFF.

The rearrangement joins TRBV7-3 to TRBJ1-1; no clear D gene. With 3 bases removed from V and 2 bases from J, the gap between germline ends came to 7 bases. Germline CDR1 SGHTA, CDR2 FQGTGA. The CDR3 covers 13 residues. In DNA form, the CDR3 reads TGTGCCAGCAGCTTTTCTATTAACACTGAAGCTTTCTTT. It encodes CASSFSINTEAFF.